This TCR beta chain derives from a study of metastatic and nonmetastatic thyroid tumors. TCRdb re-called clones via MiXCR from the PCR reads. The table records 20,000 or so clones, 23% of them present only once. Ten or more counts support this clone. Each patient went into thyroid surgery without having received any treatment. This TCR came from a male donor with papillary thyroid cancer or a benign thyroid nodule (not recorded which). Some clones in this sample may be carry-over from other donors' samples. Sequenced: blood.

CDR3 DNA: TGCAGTGCTAGAGATTTCCTACTAGCGGGGGTTTTCAATGAGCAGTTCTTC. Protein: CSARDFLLAGVFNEQFF. The chain couples TRBV20-1 to TRBJ2-1; 11 bases fit TRBD2. Trimming took 0 bases from V and 6 from J; bases not matched to a gene: 10. Germline loops: CDR1 DFQATT, CDR2 SNEGSKA (reference sequence). This CDR3 is 17 amino acids long.